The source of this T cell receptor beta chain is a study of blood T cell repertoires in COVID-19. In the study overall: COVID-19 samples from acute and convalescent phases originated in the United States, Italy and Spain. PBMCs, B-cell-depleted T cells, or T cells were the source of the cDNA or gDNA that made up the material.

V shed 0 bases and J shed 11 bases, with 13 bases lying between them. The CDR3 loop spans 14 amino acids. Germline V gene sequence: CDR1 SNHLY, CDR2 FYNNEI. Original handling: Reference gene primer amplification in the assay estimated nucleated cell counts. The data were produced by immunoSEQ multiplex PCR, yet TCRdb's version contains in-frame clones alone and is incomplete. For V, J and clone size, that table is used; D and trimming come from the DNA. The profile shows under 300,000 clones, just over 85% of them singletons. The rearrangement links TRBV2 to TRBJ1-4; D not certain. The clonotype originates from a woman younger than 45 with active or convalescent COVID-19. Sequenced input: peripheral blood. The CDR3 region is CASSEARSKEKLFF. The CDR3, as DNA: TGTGCCAGCAGTGAAGCGCGGTCAAAGGAGAAACTGTTTTTT.